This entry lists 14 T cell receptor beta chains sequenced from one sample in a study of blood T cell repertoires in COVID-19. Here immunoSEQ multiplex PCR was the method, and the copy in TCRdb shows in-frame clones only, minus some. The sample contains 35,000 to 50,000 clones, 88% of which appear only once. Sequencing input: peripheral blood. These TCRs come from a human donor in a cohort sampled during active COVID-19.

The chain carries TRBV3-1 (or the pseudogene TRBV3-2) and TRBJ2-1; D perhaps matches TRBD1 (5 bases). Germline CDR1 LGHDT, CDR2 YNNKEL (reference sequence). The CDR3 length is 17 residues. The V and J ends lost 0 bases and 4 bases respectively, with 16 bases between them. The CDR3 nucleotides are TGTGCCAGCAGCCAAGAAAGGGTGGGGCCTGGGTACAATGAGCAGTTCTTC. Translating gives CASSQERVGPGYNEQFF.

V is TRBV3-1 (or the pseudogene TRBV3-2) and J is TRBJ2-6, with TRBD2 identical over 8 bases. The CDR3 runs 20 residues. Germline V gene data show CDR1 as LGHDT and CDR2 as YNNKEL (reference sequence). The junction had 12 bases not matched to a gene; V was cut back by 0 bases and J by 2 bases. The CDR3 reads CASSQDVLRFGGAGANVLTF. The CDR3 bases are TGTGCCAGCAGCCAAGATGTCTTACGGTTCGGGGGGGCTGGGGCCAACGTCCTGACTTTC.

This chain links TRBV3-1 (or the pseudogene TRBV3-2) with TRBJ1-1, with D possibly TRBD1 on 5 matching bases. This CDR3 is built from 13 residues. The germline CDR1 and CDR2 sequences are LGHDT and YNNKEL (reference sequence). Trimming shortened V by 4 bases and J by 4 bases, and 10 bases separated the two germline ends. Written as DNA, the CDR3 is TGTGCCAGCAGCCTCGTCCAGGGCACTGAAGCTTTCTTT. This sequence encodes CASSLVQGTEAFF.

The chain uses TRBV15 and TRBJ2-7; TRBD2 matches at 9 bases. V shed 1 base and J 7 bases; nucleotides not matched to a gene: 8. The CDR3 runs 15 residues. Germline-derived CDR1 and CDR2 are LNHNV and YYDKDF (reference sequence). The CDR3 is CATSRGGGRGFEQYF. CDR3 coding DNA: TGTGCCACCAGCAGAGGCGGCGGGAGGGGGTTTGAGCAGTACTTC.

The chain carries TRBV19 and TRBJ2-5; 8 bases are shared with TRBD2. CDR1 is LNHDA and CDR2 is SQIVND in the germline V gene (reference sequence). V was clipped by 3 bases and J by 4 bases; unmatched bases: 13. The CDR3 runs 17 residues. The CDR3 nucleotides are TGTGCCAGTAGTATCGGCCGGACTAGCCCCCTACGAGAGACCCAGTACTTC. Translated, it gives CASSIGRTSPLRETQYF.

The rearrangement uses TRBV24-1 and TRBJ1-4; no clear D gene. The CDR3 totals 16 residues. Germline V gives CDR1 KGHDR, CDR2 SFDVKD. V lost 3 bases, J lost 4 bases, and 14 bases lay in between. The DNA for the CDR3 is TGTGCCACCAGTGATCCCTCGTACGGAGTTAATGAAAAACTGTTTTTT. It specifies CATSDPSYGVNEKLFF.

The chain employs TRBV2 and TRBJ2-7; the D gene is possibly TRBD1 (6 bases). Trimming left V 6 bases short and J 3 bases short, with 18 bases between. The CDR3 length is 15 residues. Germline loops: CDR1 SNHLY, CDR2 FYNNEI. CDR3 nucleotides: TGTGCCAGCAGCGACCTAGGAGAACAGGGCTACGAGCAGTACTTC. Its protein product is CASSDLGEQGYEQYF.

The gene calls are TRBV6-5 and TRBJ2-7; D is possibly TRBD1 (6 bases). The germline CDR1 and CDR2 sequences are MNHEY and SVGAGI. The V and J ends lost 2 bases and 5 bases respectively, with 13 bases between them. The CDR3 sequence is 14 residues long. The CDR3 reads CASSYTGLIDEQYF. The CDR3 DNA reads TGTGCCAGCAGTTACACAGGGTTAATCGACGAGCAGTACTTC.

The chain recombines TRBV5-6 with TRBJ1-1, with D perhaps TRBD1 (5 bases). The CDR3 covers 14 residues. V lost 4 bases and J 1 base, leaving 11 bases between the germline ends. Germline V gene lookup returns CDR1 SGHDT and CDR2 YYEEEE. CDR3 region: CASSRQISNTEAFF. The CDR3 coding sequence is TGTGCCAGCAGCCGACAGATCTCGAACACTGAAGCTTTCTTT.

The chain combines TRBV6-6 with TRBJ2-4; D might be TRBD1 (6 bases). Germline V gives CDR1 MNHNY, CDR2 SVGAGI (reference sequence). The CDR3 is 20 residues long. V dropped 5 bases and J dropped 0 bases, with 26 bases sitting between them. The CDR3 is CASSGSSKGDVKLAKNIQYF. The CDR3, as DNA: TGTGCCAGCAGTGGATCCTCTAAGGGGGACGTGAAACTAGCCAAAAACATTCAGTACTTC.

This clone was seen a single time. For the CDR3, the DNA is TGTGCCAGCACCCCAGGGGGACGCTACAATGAGCAGTTCTTC. As protein: CASTPGGRYNEQFF. This chain links TRBV11-2 with TRBJ2-1; 7 bases match TRBD1. The CDR3 totals 14 residues. The J segment lost 3 bases and the V segment lost 7 bases, leaving 6 bases of the junction unmatched. Germline CDR1 and CDR2: SGHAT and FQNNGV.

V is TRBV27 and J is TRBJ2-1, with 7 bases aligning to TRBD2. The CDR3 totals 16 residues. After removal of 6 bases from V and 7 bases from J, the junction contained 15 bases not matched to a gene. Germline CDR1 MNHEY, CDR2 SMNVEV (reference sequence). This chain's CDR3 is CASSPSGPGIENEQFF. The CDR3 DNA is TGTGCCAGCAGCCCTAGCGGCCCAGGGATAGAGAATGAGCAGTTCTTC.

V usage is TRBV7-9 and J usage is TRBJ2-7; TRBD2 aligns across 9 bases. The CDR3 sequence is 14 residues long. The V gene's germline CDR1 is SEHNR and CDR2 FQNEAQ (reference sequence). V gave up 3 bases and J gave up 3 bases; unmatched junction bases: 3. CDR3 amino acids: CASSFSSGNYEQYF. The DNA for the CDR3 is TGTGCCAGCAGCTTCTCTAGCGGGAACTACGAGCAGTACTTC.

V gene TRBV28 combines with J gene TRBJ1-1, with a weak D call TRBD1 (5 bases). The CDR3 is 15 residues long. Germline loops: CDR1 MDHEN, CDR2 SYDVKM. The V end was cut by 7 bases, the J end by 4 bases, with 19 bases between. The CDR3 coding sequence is TGTGCCAGCATCATAGGGGCTGGCTTTTCCACTGAAGCTTTCTTT. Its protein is CASIIGAGFSTEAFF.